One sample yielded the 26 T cell receptor beta chains listed below, sequenced in a study of OX40 agonist ivuxolimab in advanced cancers. The table came from immunoSEQ multiplex PCR; TCRdb's copy has only in-frame clones and leaves some out. The repertoire consists of 100,000 or so clones, with about 80% occurring once and the leading ten covering 5.5%. Sample: CD4+ or CD8+ T cells sorted from blood, taken in a trial of the OX40 agonist ivuxolimab. The receptors originated from an adult with an advanced solid tumor such as melanoma, head and neck, liver or kidney cancer.

The gene calls are TRBV4-1 and TRBJ1-5; D ambiguous. This CDR3 comprises 14 residues. CDR1 is MGHRA, CDR2 YSYEKL, per germline. Trimming took 0 bases from V and 4 from J, leaving 7 bases between them. The CDR3 region is CASSQEPMNQPQHF. CDR3 in DNA: TGCGCCAGCAGCCAAGAACCGATGAATCAGCCCCAGCATTTT.

J is TRBJ1-1 and V is TRBV5-4; a weak D match, TRBD1 (5 bases). The CDR3 runs 17 residues. Germline V gene sequence: CDR1 SGHNT, CDR2 YYREEE (reference sequence). Trimming shortened V by 4 bases and J by 1 base, and 20 bases separated the two germline ends. The CDR3 nucleotides are TGTGCCAGCAGCCCGGAGGGGATGGGTTCGTCGAACACTGAAGCTTTCTTT. Encoded protein: CASSPEGMGSSNTEAFF.

This chain uses TRBV15 with TRBJ2-3, with a tentative D call TRBD2 (5 bases). This CDR3 comprises 14 residues. V was pared by 1 base and J by 5 bases, with 10 bases between. Germline V gives CDR1 LNHNV, CDR2 YYDKDF (reference sequence). The DNA for the CDR3 is TGTGCCACCAGCAGAGCGGGATCTATAGATACGCAGTATTTT. This sequence encodes CATSRAGSIDTQYF.

The gene calls are TRBV6-1 and TRBJ1-4; the D gene is possibly TRBD1 (6 bases). Germline lookup yields CDR1 MNHNS and CDR2 SASEGT. The CDR3 runs 14 residues. V was pared by 4 bases and J by 8 bases, with 14 bases between. The CDR3 bases are TGTGCCAGCAGTGCCAGGGGATTAGGGGAAAAACTGTTTTTT. The encoded protein is CASSARGLGEKLFF.

This clone has only a few counts. The chain uses TRBV13 and TRBJ2-3, with TRBD1 matching over 9 bases. After removal of 3 bases from V and 2 bases from J, the junction contained 9 bases not matched to a gene. Germline V lookup: CDR1 PRHDT, CDR2 FYEKMQ (reference sequence). The CDR3 sequence is 17 residues long. CDR3 sequence (DNA): TGTGCCAGCAGCTTTAATCCGGGACAGGGCTTCACAGATACGCAGTATTTT. As protein: CASSFNPGQGFTDTQYF.

DNA for the CDR3: TGTGCCATCAAAGGACTCATGAACACTGAAGCTTTCTTT. Translating gives CAIKGLMNTEAFF. The V call is TRBV10-3, the J call TRBJ1-1; D ambiguous. Trimming removed 7 bases at V and 0 bases at J, with 9 bases between. The V gene's germline CDR1 is ENHRY and CDR2 SYGVKD. The CDR3 sequence is 13 residues long.

In its sample, this clone was seen many times. The chain is built from TRBV7-5 and TRBJ1-5; the D segment call TRBD1 is taken from the table without a DNA check. TRBV7-5 is a pseudogene segment. The CDR3 covers 17 residues. The CDR3 coding sequence is TGTGCCAGAAGCTTGATATTGGGTACAGGGTTCAATCAGCCCCAGCATTTT. Amino acid sequence: CARSLILGTGFNQPQHF.

This clone was detected only a few times. CDR3: CSARRSAGYTF. The CDR3 coding sequence is TGCAGCGCCCGTCGGTCCGCAGGCTACACCTTC. The rearrangement links TRBV29-1 to TRBJ1-2; D remains ambiguous. This CDR3 has 11 residues. Germline V gives CDR1 SQVTM, CDR2 ANQGSEA. V lost 7 bases and J 8 bases, leaving 14 bases between the germline ends.

CDR3: CASNVIASGNTIYF. The CDR3 DNA sequence: TGTGCCAGCAACGTTATAGCCTCTGGAAACACCATATATTTT. The chain couples TRBV6-6 to TRBJ1-3; D gene unclear. V lost 7 bases and J 0 bases, leaving 10 bases between the germline ends. Per the germline V gene, CDR1 is MNHNY and CDR2 is SVGAGI (reference sequence). This CDR3 region has 14 residues.

V gene TRBV5-8 combines with J gene TRBJ2-3; 10 bases map to TRBD1. This CDR3 has 15 amino acids. Germline assignment: CDR1 SGHTS and CDR2 YDEGEE. V shed 4 bases and J 5 bases; nucleotides not matched to a gene: 7. CDR3: CASSARQGAKDTQYF. The CDR3 DNA reads TGTGCCAGCAGCGCCAGACAGGGGGCAAAAGATACGCAGTATTTT.

The J gene is TRBJ1-1, the V gene TRBV6-6, with 10 positions matching TRBD1. Germline CDR1 is MNHNY and CDR2 is SVGAGI (reference sequence). V dropped 5 bases and J dropped 2; count of bases not matched to a gene: 8. The CDR3 contains 16 residues. CDR3 in amino acids: CASSALGDRGNTEAFF. For the CDR3, the DNA is TGTGCCAGCAGTGCCCTGGGGGACAGGGGCAACACTGAAGCTTTCTTT.

Turning to this clone: Just one base apart from a much larger clone, this may be a read error. This sample also contains other DNA sequences that code for the same CDR3. V usage is TRBV6-1 and J usage is TRBJ1-1, with D perhaps matching TRBD1 (5 bases). Germline V CDR1 and CDR2: MNHNS, SASEGT. The CDR3 is 14 residues long. CDR3 DNA: TGTGCCAGCAGTGAATTGTCCTGGGGCACTGAGGCTTTCTTT. It translates to CASSELSWGTEAFF.

As for this clone: The sample carries other DNA sequences with the same CDR3. The rearrangement joins TRBV18 to TRBJ2-2; TRBD1 matches at 10 bases. The ends lost 6 bases at V and 6 bases at J; junction bases unmatched: 4. CDR1 is KGHSH and CDR2 is LQKENI in the germline V gene. The CDR3 sequence is 14 residues long. CDR3 bases: TGTGCCAGCTCGCCCGGACAGGGGGCCGGGGAGCTGTTTTTT. It yields the protein CASSPGQGAGELFF.

The CDR3 nucleotides read TGTGCCAGCAGCTTTGGGGGGAACGAGCAGTACTTC. Translating gives CASSFGGNEQYF. This chain connects TRBV11-3 to TRBJ2-7; TRBD2 is a possible D gene (6 bases). The length of the CDR3 is 12 residues. The germline V gene has CDR1 SGHNT and CDR2 YENEEA. The V end was cut by 3 bases, the J end by 5 bases, with 8 bases between.

The chain uses TRBV7-2 and TRBJ2-7; 13 bases agree with TRBD2. The junction had 5 bases not matched to a gene; V was cut back by 4 bases and J by 2 bases. Germline CDR1 SGHTA, CDR2 FQGNSA. The length of the CDR3 is 16 residues. This CDR3 is CASSWVLAGGPYEQYF. CDR3 in DNA: TGTGCCAGCAGCTGGGTACTAGCGGGAGGGCCCTACGAGCAGTACTTC.

V is TRBV5-8 and J is TRBJ1-2, with 8 bases fitting TRBD1. The CDR3 totals 16 residues. Germline CDR1 and CDR2: SGHTS and YDEGEE. The ends lost 2 bases at V and 8 bases at J; junction bases unmatched: 14. The CDR3 DNA is TGTGCCAGCAGCTTTGCCGGGACAGGCCGTTTGGCGGGCTACACCTTC. Protein: CASSFAGTGRLAGYTF. Drawing the rest from reference TRBV5-8 and TRBJ1-2, the complete variable domain is EAGVTQSPTHLIKTRGQQATLRCSPISGHTSVYWYQQALGLGLQFLLWYDEGEERNRGNFPPRFSGRQFPNYSSELNVNALELEDSALYLCASSFAGTGRLAGYTFGSGTRLTVV.

This clone was counted between two and nine times. This rearrangement joins TRBV14 to TRBJ2-7; 8 nucleotides line up with TRBD1. Germline V gene lookup returns CDR1 SGHDN and CDR2 FVKESK. V was pared by 5 bases and J by 3 bases, with 6 bases of the junction left unmatched. The CDR3 covers 14 residues. The CDR3 here is CASSFGQGGYEQYF. DNA for the CDR3: TGTGCCAGCAGCTTCGGACAGGGCGGCTACGAGCAGTACTTC. Using reference TRBV14 and TRBJ2-7 for the parts outside the CDR3, the full variable domain is EAGVTQFPSHSVIEKGQTVTLRCDPISGHDNLYWYRRVMGKEIKFLLHFVKESKQDESGMPNNRFLAERTGGTYSTLKVQPAELEDSGVYFCASSFGQGGYEQYFGPGTRLTVT.

The chain is built from TRBV12-5 and TRBJ2-2; 7 positions match TRBD1. With V trimmed by 7 bases and J by 0 bases, 5 bases remained unmatched. CDR3 size: 15 residues. Germline V lookup: CDR1 LGHNT, CDR2 FRNRAP. The CDR3 spells CASAVGQSNTGELFF. CDR3 DNA: TGTGCTAGTGCCGTGGGACAGTCGAACACCGGGGAGCTGTTTTTT. The full variable domain, in which reference TRBV12-5 and TRBJ2-2 provide the parts outside the CDR3, is DARVTQTPRHKVTEMGQEVTMRCQPILGHNTVFWYRQTMMQGLELLAYFRNRAPLDDSGMPKDRFSAEMPDATLATLKIQPSEPRDSAVYFCASAVGQSNTGELFFGEGSRLTVL.

In its sample, this clone was seen a few times. This chain links TRBV14 with TRBJ1-1, with a possible D match to TRBD1 (5 bases). The V gene lost 1 base and the J gene lost 5 bases, with 11 bases spanning the gap. Germline V gene lookup returns CDR1 SGHDN and CDR2 FVKESK. There are 14 residues in the CDR3. The CDR3 spells CASSQVAGRTEAFF. The DNA of the CDR3 is TGTGCCAGCAGCCAAGTCGCGGGGCGAACTGAAGCTTTCTTT.

The rearrangement joins TRBV9 to TRBJ1-1; no firm D call. V was pared by 0 bases and J by 4 bases, with 7 bases between. Per the germline V gene, CDR1 is SGDLS and CDR2 is YYNGEE. The CDR3 has 13 residues. The CDR3 region is CASSVADVTEAFF. The CDR3 DNA sequence: TGTGCCAGCAGCGTAGCTGATGTCACTGAAGCTTTCTTT.

The chain carries TRBV6-5 and TRBJ2-1; D not resolved. This CDR3 has 15 amino acids. Looked up from germline, CDR1 is MNHEY and CDR2 is SVGAGI. Deletions cut 7 bases from V and 0 bases from J, with 13 bases between. CDR3 bases: TGTGCCAGCACCCTCGACCGCAGCTCCTACAATGAGCAGTTCTTC. This translates into CASTLDRSSYNEQFF.

The chain carries TRBV4-3 and TRBJ1-5; D gene ambiguous. Per germline, CDR1 LGHNA and CDR2 YSLEER. Trimming shortened V by 4 bases and J by 0 bases, and 10 bases separated the two germline ends. The CDR3 runs to 15 residues. Written as DNA, the CDR3 is TGCGCCAGCAGCCTAGATAAACGTAGCAATCAGCCCCAGCATTTT. Its protein is CASSLDKRSNQPQHF.

The chain is built from TRBV4-1 and TRBJ1-6; TRBD1 aligns across 10 bases. With 3 bases clipped from V and 9 bases from J, the junction kept 8 bases outside the gene matches. This CDR3 comprises 16 residues. CDR1 is MGHRA, CDR2 YSYEKL, per germline. CDR3 residues: CASSQSTGTGVSPLHF. The CDR3 region has the DNA TGCGCCAGCAGCCAGTCTACCGGGACAGGGGTTTCACCCCTCCACTTT.

The rearrangement uses TRBV19 and TRBJ1-5; tentative D call: TRBD1 (5 bases). Germline V gene lookup returns CDR1 LNHDA and CDR2 SQIVND (reference sequence). This CDR3 comprises 13 residues. The ends were cut back, 10 bases at V and 5 bases at J, with 15 bases in the middle. In nucleotides, the CDR3 is TGTGCCACTACAACAGGAAACGATCAGCCCCAGCATTTT. As protein: CATTTGNDQPQHF.

V gene TRBV10-3 combines with J gene TRBJ2-3; D gene unclear. The length of the CDR3 is 14 residues. V lost 3 bases and J lost 4, with 11 bases in between. CDR1 is ENHRY, CDR2 SYGVKD, per germline. The chain's CDR3 is CAISESSMSDTQYF. The CDR3 DNA reads as TGTGCCATCAGTGAAAGCAGCATGTCAGATACGCAGTATTTT.

The rearrangement links TRBV7-2 to TRBJ2-7; 13 nucleotides match TRBD2. Germline CDR1 and CDR2: SGHTA and FQGNSA. This CDR3 comprises 15 residues. V lost 5 bases and J lost 1; bases outside the gene matches: 2. DNA of the CDR3: TGTGCCAGCAGCCGGACTAGCGGGAGTTCCTACGAGCAGTACTTC. Its translation is CASSRTSGSSYEQYF.